The TCR beta chain under discussion was sequenced for a study of T cell responses to AZD1222 COVID-19 vaccine. This clone came up a few times. No antigen is known for it. Broader study findings: Of spike-specific TCRs, nearly half reportedly target regions left unmutated in variants. In a largely white British group with more females than males, clonal diversity was possibly underestimated.

Profiling relied on immunoSEQ multiplex PCR, and the TCRdb table lists in-frame clones only, not all of them. The sample records fewer than 120,000 clones, 81% being singletons. CDR3 size: 14 residues. Trimming pared 3 bases from V and 5 bases from J, leaving 14 bases between. Germline CDR1 reads SGHDT; CDR2 reads YYEEEE. This clonotype originated in an adult in good health. This rearrangement joins TRBV5-6 to TRBJ1-1; D is possibly TRBD1 (6 bases). The source material was peripheral blood, sampled on day 0 of AZD1222 vaccination. The chain's CDR3 is CASSSRGGPTEAFF. In DNA, the CDR3 is TGTGCCAGCAGCTCTCGAGGGGGGCCAACTGAAGCTTTCTTT.